Sequencing of this T cell receptor beta chain was carried out in a study of shared clonotypes between healthy human individuals. Study summary: There were three CD4 naive, three CD4 memory, two CD8 naive and one CD8 memory plates per donor. General study results and limits: Naive subsets typically showed greater estimated richness than memory subsets. Clonotype sharing across a handful of donors was observed for around 5.1% of naive CD4 clonotypes.

V shed 1 base and J shed 4 bases, with 14 bases lying between them. CDR3 size: 15 residues. From germline, CDR1 is KGHSH and CDR2 LQKENI. Notes on this clone: The antigen remains unidentified.

Data came from immunoSEQ multiplex PCR; TCRdb stores just in-frame clones and leaves some out. The sample carries 2 million to 2.5 million clones, approximately 95% recorded once. Both subsets, CD45RA+ naive and CD45RA-negative memory, were split from the CD4+ cells. The TCR was taken from a man younger than 35 in good health. Some clones in this sample may be carry-over from other donors' samples. Sequenced input: naive CD4+ T cells from PBMCs. Subset: CD45RA+ positively selected. V usage is TRBV18 and J usage is TRBJ2-7, with D perhaps TRBD1 (7 bases). The CDR3 DNA reads TGTGCCAGCTCACCACAAAGCAGGGGGGTATACGAGCAGTACTTC. Amino acids: CASSPQSRGVYEQYF.